This entry lists 3 T cell receptor beta chains sequenced from one sample in a study of cytomegalovirus exposure and HLA in healthy donors. Produced via immunoSEQ multiplex PCR; TCRdb's table is partial and in-frame only. The repertoire holds roughly 220,000 clones, with roughly 83% as singletons. Sequenced: PBMCs. The receptors stem from a woman aged 30 to 39 in good health and CMV-seropositive.

This clone showed up just once. The chain has TRBV7-8 and TRBJ1-1; D gene uncertain. With 1 base removed from V and 2 bases from J, the gap between germline ends came to 14 bases. Germline V gene lookup returns CDR1 SGHVS and CDR2 FQNEAQ. This CDR3 spans 16 amino acids. CDR3 sequence: CASSLGGIFQNTEAFF. CDR3 nucleotides: TGTGCCAGCAGCTTAGGAGGGATATTCCAAAACACTGAAGCTTTCTTT.

The CDR3 spells CASSPEDRADGELFF. The DNA for the CDR3 is TGCGCCAGCAGCCCCGAGGACAGGGCTGACGGGGAGCTGTTTTTT. This rearrangement joins TRBV5-1 to TRBJ2-2, with TRBD1 matching over 8 bases. The CDR3 has 15 amino acids. Germline CDR1 reads SGHRS; CDR2 reads YFSETQ. V lost 4 bases, J lost 7 bases, and 9 bases stayed unmatched.

This clone showed up just a few times. V is TRBV30 and J is TRBJ1-1; D unclear. The CDR3 totals 11 residues. V was pared by 6 bases and J by 1 base, with 6 bases between. Germline CDR1 GTSNPN, CDR2 SVGIG (reference sequence). The CDR3 sequence is CACSANTEAFF. In DNA form, the CDR3 reads TGTGCCTGTTCTGCGAACACTGAAGCTTTCTTT.